This T cell receptor beta chain stems from a study of T cell responses to AZD1222 COVID-19 vaccine (dated by TCRdb to the early 2020s). In the study overall: A total of under 250 trial participants underwent TCR sequencing, of whom approximately 200 had received two doses of AZD1222 and about 26 had received two doses of the MenACWY control vaccine. Trial participants were enrolled by age into subgroups of 18-55, 56-69 and 70-plus years, and around 140, 26 and 57 TCR-sequenced participants, respectively, were included in these subgroups.

The research as a whole found: Participants were mostly white British, with more females than males. The authors suggested clonal diversity may have been underestimated. In the small 56-69-year group, the increase in depth fell short of significance, most likely because of low power. Spike-specific TCR breadth and depth rose significantly after two AZD1222 doses compared with day 0 and with MenACWY recipients. Conclusions about previously exposed vaccinees are limited because only a handful of AZD1222 recipients were SARS-CoV-2 seropositive at baseline. The vaccine-associated CD4 TCRs covered the entire spike protein, and the dominant responses fell in regions 160-218 and 743-854. Reportedly, close to half of the unique spike-specific TCRs recognized epitopes lying outside the regions that are mutated in the B.1.351 and B.1.1.7 variants. Because no day 14 peak-response samples were available, repertoires were characterized only after the peak T cell response.

Explained via the paper, the time point label denotes: about 28 days (+/-7) after the second vaccine dose. AZD1222 recipients with second doses at about 4 weeks or about 12 weeks were pooled, because spike-specific TCR depth and breadth did not differ between schedules. Vaccinee samples came from UK trials COV001 and COV002, including a single-blind randomized controlled phase 2/3 trial of AZD1222 (ChAdOx1 nCoV-19) in healthy adults. For TCRbeta chain sequencing, PBMC samples were collected from trial participants at day 0 and at day 28 after the second dose. The CDR3 regions of human TCRbeta chains were analyzed by immunosequencing. Under the source paper's analysis protocol: TCRs in the repertoires were matched against a reference library of SARS-CoV-2-specific TCRs that had been generated with the MIRA antigen-specificity platform. Breadth was defined as the fraction of unique TCRs that were SARS-CoV-2-associated, and depth was defined as the fraction of total T cells that were SARS-CoV-2-associated. Using the MIRA data, each spike-specific TCR was mapped to the spike region that the TCR reacts to and placed in a CD4 or CD8 class. Log10-transformed breadth and depth values were compared by one-way ANOVA with Sidak's multiple comparisons tests. Held by TCRdb, this immuneACCESS table contains in-frame sequences only and omits some clones. Under half of the omission traces to an unresolved V gene where checked; the cause of the rest is unknown. The V and J calls and clone size are taken from that table; D and trimming were inferred from the DNA. Within this sample are roughly 150,000 clones, with approximately 91% of them counted one time only. The ten top clones hold over 1% of the sample.

A remark on this clone: Its target antigen remains unknown. One base away there is no much larger clone; base qualities are not given.

The germline V gene provides CDR1 LGHNA and CDR2 YNFKEQ. Including cysteine and phenylalanine, the CDR3 has 14 amino acids. Left in the record is the CDR3 DNA by itself, 42 bases read in frame from the first base. The trim is 1 base for V and 7 bases for J, with a gap of 13 bases between the germline ends. This TCR came from an adult who received the AZD1222 COVID-19 vaccine. Recombination joined TRBV4-2 with TRBJ1-1, with no confidently assigned D gene. Here the sequenced sample was peripheral blood, taken 28 days after the second AZD1222 dose. The CDR3 protein is CASSQGIRQDEAFF. The DNA sequence is given as TGTGCCAGCAGCCAAGGTATTAGGCAGGATGAAGCTTTCTTT.